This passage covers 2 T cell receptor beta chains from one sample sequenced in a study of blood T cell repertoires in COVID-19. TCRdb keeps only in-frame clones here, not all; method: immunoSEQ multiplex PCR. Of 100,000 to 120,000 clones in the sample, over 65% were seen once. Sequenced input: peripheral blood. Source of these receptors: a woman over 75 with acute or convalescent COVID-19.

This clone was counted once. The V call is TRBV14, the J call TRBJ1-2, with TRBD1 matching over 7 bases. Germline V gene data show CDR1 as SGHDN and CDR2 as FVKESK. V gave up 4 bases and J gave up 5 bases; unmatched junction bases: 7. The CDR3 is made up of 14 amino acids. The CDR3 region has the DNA TGTGCCAGCAGCCGGGCAGGGGGACGGTATGGCTACACCTTC. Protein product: CASSRAGGRYGYTF. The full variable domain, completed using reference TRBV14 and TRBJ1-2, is EAGVTQFPSHSVIEKGQTVTLRCDPISGHDNLYWYRRVMGKEIKFLLHFVKESKQDESGMPNNRFLAERTGGTYSTLKVQPAELEDSGVYFCASSRAGGRYGYTFGSGTRLTVV.

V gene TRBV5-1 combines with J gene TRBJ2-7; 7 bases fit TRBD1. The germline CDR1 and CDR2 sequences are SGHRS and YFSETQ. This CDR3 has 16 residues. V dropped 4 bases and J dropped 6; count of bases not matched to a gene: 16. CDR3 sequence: CASSGYGTVPPPEQYF. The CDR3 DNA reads TGCGCCAGCAGCGGATATGGGACAGTTCCACCCCCCGAGCAGTACTTC. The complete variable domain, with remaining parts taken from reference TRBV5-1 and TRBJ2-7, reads KAGVTQTPRYLIKTRGQQVTLSCSPISGHRSVSWYQQTPGQGLQFLFEYFSETQRNKGNFPGRFSGRQFSNSRSEMNVSTLELGDSALYLCASSGYGTVPPPEQYFGPGTRLTVT.